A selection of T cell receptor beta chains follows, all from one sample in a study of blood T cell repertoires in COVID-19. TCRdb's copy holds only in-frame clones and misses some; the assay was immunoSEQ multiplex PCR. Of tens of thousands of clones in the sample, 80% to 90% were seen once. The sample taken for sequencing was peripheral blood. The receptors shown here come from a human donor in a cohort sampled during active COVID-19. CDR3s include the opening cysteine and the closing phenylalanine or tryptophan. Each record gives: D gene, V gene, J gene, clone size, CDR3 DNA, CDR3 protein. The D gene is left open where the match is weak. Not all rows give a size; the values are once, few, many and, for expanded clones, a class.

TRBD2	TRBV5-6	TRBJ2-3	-	TGTGCCAGCAGCTACCGGACTAGCGGGAGTCTGAGGCCAGATACGCAGTATTTT	CASSYRTSGSLRPDTQYF
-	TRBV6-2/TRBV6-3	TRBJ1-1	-	TGTGCCAGCAGTTACTCGGAAGGGGACACTGAAGCTTTCTTT	CASSYSEGDTEAFF
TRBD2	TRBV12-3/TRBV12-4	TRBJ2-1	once	TGTGCCAGCAGCCCCTTCCAGACTAGCGGGGTGTTCTTC	CASSPFQTSGVFF
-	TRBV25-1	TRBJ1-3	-	TGTGCCAGCAGTGAAACAGGGCGCCCCACCTCTGGAAACACCATATATTTT	CASSETGRPTSGNTIYF
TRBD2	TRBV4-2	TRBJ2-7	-	TGTGCCAGCAGCCAAGGAGCGGGAGGGCCTTACGAGCAGTACTTC	CASSQGAGGPYEQYF
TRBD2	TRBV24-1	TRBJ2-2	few	TGTGCCACCCTCTTTAAAAGGACTAGCGTCTTCGGGGAGCTGTTTTTT	CATLFKRTSVFGELFF
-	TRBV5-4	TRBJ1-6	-	TGTGCCAGCAGCTTGGGATCAGGGTCCCCGAATAATTCACCCCTCCACTTT	CASSLGSGSPNNSPLHF
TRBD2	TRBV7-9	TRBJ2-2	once	TGTGCCAGCAGCCACGGGGGGGGGCTCGGCACCGGGGAGCTGTTTTTT	CASSHGGGLGTGELFF
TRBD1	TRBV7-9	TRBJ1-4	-	TGTGCCAGCGCCGGGACAGGGAATGAAAAACTGTTTTTT	CASAGTGNEKLFF
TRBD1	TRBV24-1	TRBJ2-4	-	TGTGCCACCAGTGACTCCGGGACAGGTAAAAACATTCAGTACTTC	CATSDSGTGKNIQYF
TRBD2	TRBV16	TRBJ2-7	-	TGTGCCAGTAAATCTAGCGGGAGGGAATACGAGCAGTACTTC	CASKSSGREYEQYF
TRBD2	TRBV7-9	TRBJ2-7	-	TGTGCCAGCAGCTTAGATTTAGCGGGAGTGAAAGAGCAGTACTTC	CASSLDLAGVKEQYF
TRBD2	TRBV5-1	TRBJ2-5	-	TGCGCCAGCAGCTCGGGACTAGCGGGGCCTAAAGAGACCCAGTACTTC	CASSSGLAGPKETQYF
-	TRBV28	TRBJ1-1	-	TGTGCCAGCATTCCTTTGGACACGAACACTGAAGCTTTCTTT	CASIPLDTNTEAFF
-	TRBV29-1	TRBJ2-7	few	TGCAGCGTTGAGGCAGGGTCCTACGAGCAGTACTTC	CSVEAGSYEQYF
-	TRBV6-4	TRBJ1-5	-	TGTGCCAGCAGCCAAAAACAGCCCCAGCATTTT	CASSQKQPQHF
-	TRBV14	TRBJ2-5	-	TGTGCCAGCAGCCAAGGTCCGGGGGAGACCCAGTACTTC	CASSQGPGETQYF
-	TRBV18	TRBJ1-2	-	TGTGCCAGCTCACCTATGGGCCAAAGGGGCTACACCTTC	CASSPMGQRGYTF
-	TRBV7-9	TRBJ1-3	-	TGTGCCAGCAGAATCGGCGCCGCGGTTGGAAACACCATATATTTT	CASRIGAAVGNTIYF
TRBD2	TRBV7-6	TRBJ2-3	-	TGTGCCAGCAGCGGAAAGAGCGGGGGGGCAGATACGCAGTATTTT	CASSGKSGGADTQYF
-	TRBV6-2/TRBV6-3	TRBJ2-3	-	TGTGCCAGCAGTCTCCTTCTCCTCGGAGTTAGCACAGATACGCAGTATTTT	CASSLLLLGVSTDTQYF
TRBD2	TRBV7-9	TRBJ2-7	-	TGTGCCAGCAGCTTCCCGTCCGGGAGGGATAGCTCCTACGAGCAGTACTTC	CASSFPSGRDSSYEQYF
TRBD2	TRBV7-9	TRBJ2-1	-	TGTGCCAGCAGCTTATTAAGCGGGGGTGGCAATGAGCAGTTCTTC	CASSLLSGGGNEQFF
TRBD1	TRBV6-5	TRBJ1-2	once	TGTGCCAGCAGAGGACAGGGGACGGAGGGCTACACCTTC	CASRGQGTEGYTF
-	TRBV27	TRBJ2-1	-	TGTGCCAGCAGTTTATCGACAGCAAGCTCCTACAATGAGCAGTTCTTC	CASSLSTASSYNEQFF
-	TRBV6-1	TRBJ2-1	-	TGTGCCAGCAGTGAGGTCCCTATTGGTGAGCAGTTCTTC	CASSEVPIGEQFF
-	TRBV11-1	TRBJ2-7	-	TGTGCCAGCAGCTTAAACTCGGGGAGCGAGCAGTACTTC	CASSLNSGSEQYF
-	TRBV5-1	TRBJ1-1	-	TGCGCCAGCAGCGGCAGGGGTGGGAACACTGAAGCTTTCTTT	CASSGRGGNTEAFF
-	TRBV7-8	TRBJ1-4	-	TGTGCCAGCAGATCAACGGAGGGGGGGAATGAAAAACTGTTTTTT	CASRSTEGGNEKLFF
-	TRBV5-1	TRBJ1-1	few	TGCGCCAGCAGAGCAATCGGGTTGGACACTGAAGCTTTCTTT	CASRAIGLDTEAFF
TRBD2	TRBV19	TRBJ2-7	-	TGTGCCAGTAGTATAGGGCGGGGGGCCTCCTACGAGCAGTACTTC	CASSIGRGASYEQYF
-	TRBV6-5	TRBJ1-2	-	TGTGCCAGCAGACTACAGGGCTGGGGTGGCTACACCTTC	CASRLQGWGGYTF
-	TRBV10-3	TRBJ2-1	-	TGTGCCATCAGTGTTACAGGGAACAATGAGCAGTTCTTC	CAISVTGNNEQFF
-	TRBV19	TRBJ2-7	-	TGTGCCAGTAGCGCCAGGGTGTCCTACGAGCAGTACTTC	CASSARVSYEQYF
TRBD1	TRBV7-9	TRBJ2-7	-	TGTGCCAGCAGCCGCGGGACAGGTACGACCGAGCAGTACTTC	CASSRGTGTTEQYF
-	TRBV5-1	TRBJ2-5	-	TGCGCCAGCAGCTCTGGACAGCAAGAGACCCAGTACTTC	CASSSGQQETQYF
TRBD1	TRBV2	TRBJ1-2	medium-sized	TGTGCCAGCAGTGATAGGGACAGGACCTATGGCTACACCTTC	CASSDRDRTYGYTF